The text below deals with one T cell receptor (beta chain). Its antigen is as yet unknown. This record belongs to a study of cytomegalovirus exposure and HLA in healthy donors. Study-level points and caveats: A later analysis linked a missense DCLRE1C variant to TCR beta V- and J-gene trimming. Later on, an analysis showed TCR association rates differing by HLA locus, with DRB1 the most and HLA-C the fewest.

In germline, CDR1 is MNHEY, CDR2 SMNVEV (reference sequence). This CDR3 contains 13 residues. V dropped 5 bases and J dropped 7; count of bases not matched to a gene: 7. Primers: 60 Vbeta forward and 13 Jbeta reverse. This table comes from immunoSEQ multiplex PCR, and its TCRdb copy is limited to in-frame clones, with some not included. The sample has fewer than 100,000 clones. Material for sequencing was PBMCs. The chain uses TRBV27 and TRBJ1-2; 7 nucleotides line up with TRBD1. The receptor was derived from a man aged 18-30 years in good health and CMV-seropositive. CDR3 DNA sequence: TGTGCCAGCAGTGACTCCGGGACAGTTGGCTACACCTTC. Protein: CASSDSGTVGYTF.